The clone carrying this T cell receptor beta chain was counted once. The data are from a study of blood T cell repertoires in COVID-19. V was shortened by 0 bases and J by 0 bases, with 10 bases between the two germline ends. The CDR3 totals 16 residues. The germline V gene has CDR1 SGHDT and CDR2 YYEEEE. Here immunoSEQ multiplex PCR was the method, and the copy in TCRdb shows in-frame clones only, minus some. The sample comprises approximately 220,000 clones, 65% to 85% of which are singletons, and about 7.4% rests with the top ten. Sequenced input: peripheral blood. The clonotype was recovered from a woman older than 75 with acute or convalescent COVID-19. The chain is built from TRBV5-6 and TRBJ2-1; D is unresolved. The DNA for the CDR3 is TGTGCCAGCAGCTTGGTTCTAAGGAGCTCCTACAATGAGCAGTTCTTC. Protein: CASSLVLRSSYNEQFF.